A single sample is the source of the 27 T cell receptor beta chains below, sequenced in a study of blood T cell repertoires in COVID-19. The table came from immunoSEQ multiplex PCR; TCRdb's copy has only in-frame clones and leaves some out. The sample consists of over 65,000 clones, about 81% of them appearing once. Source material: peripheral blood. The receptors here all came from a human donor in a cohort sampled during active COVID-19.

The V call is TRBV18, the J call TRBJ2-5; TRBD1 matches 7 bases. With 5 bases clipped from V and 4 bases from J, the junction kept 7 bases outside the gene matches. This CDR3 is built from 14 residues. The V gene's germline CDR1 is KGHSH and CDR2 LQKENI. The CDR3 reads CASSSTTGRETQYF. CDR3 sequence (DNA): TGTGCCAGCTCATCCACGACAGGGAGAGAGACCCAGTACTTC.

V and J are TRBV19 and TRBJ2-7; weak D call: TRBD1 (6 bases). V lost 5 bases and J lost 6, with 14 bases in between. Germline loops: CDR1 LNHDA, CDR2 SQIVND (reference sequence). The CDR3 extends over 13 amino acids. CDR3 DNA: TGTGCCAGTAGTTCGGACAGACCGGCCGAGCAGTACTTC. Protein: CASSSDRPAEQYF.

The CDR3 nucleotides read TGTGCCAGCAGTTTATTGGCTAGCGGGGGGGTCCAAGAGACCCAGTACTTC. It is translated as CASSLLASGGVQETQYF. The chain employs TRBV28 and TRBJ2-5; 12 bases align to TRBD2. Unmatched junction bases numbered 4, after V lost 1 base and J lost 1 base. Germline V gene lookup returns CDR1 MDHEN and CDR2 SYDVKM. This CDR3 contains 17 residues.

The rearrangement uses TRBV30 and TRBJ2-7; TRBD2 agrees at 10 bases. The CDR3 consists of 15 residues. The germline gives CDR1 GTSNPN, CDR2 SVGIG (reference sequence). With 4 bases clipped from V and 7 bases from J, the junction kept 13 bases outside the gene matches. In DNA form, the CDR3 reads TGTGCCTGGACCCTCGGGGCTAGCGGGAGTAGGGAGCAGTACTTC. Encoded protein: CAWTLGASGSREQYF.

The J gene is TRBJ2-1, the V gene TRBV29-1, with D hard to call. Germline V lookup: CDR1 SQVTM, CDR2 ANQGSEA. This CDR3 has 10 residues. The V end was cut by 4 bases, the J end by 9 bases, with 7 bases between. The CDR3, as DNA: TGCAGCGTTGGTGAGGTTGAGCAGTTCTTC. It codes for CSVGEVEQFF.

V usage is TRBV13 and J usage is TRBJ1-5; tentatively, D is TRBD1 (6 bases). Germline CDR1 reads PRHDT; CDR2 reads FYEKMQ (reference sequence). With 0 bases removed from V and 2 bases from J, the gap between germline ends came to 8 bases. This CDR3 region has 15 residues. The CDR3 bases are TGTGCCAGCAGCTTAGGCAGGGGAGGCAATCAGCCCCAGCATTTT. Translated: CASSLGRGGNQPQHF.

The chain recombines TRBV19 with TRBJ1-6, with D tentatively TRBD1 (5 bases). The CDR3 is 14 residues long. V was pared by 5 bases and J by 5 bases, with 10 bases between. Germline values: CDR1 LNHDA, CDR2 SQIVND (reference sequence). CDR3 DNA sequence: TGTGCCAGTAGTGTGACAGACCATAATTCACCCCTCCACTTT. Protein sequence: CASSVTDHNSPLHF.

The chain uses TRBV6-5 and TRBJ2-5, with D tentatively TRBD2 (5 bases). This CDR3 has 15 residues. Per the germline V gene, CDR1 is MNHEY and CDR2 is SVGAGI. V lost 2 bases, J lost 5 bases, and 15 bases lay in between. The CDR3 region has the DNA TGTGCCAGCAGTTACCACACCCTCCGAGGGGAGACCCAGTACTTC. This sequence encodes CASSYHTLRGETQYF.

J is TRBJ1-5 and V is TRBV27, with 7 positions matching TRBD1. The trim removed 5 bases at V and 0 bases at J, leaving 10 bases unmatched. CDR3 length: 17 amino acids. Looked up from germline, CDR1 is MNHEY and CDR2 is SMNVEV (reference sequence). The CDR3 DNA is TGTGCCAGCAGTCCTCTAGGGGGCCTGAATAGCAATCAGCCCCAGCATTTT. Translation gives CASSPLGGLNSNQPQHF.

This chain connects TRBV10-3 to TRBJ1-1; D is unclear. V shed 4 bases and J shed 1 base, with 10 bases lying between them. Germline CDR1 ENHRY, CDR2 SYGVKD. This CDR3 contains 14 residues. CDR3 sequence reads: CAISVGEQNTEAFF. The CDR3 coding sequence is TGTGCCATCAGTGTCGGGGAACAGAACACTGAAGCTTTCTTT.

The chain carries TRBV9 and TRBJ2-3; no clear D gene. Germline values: CDR1 SGDLS, CDR2 YYNGEE. This CDR3 contains 15 residues. The V and J ends lost 5 bases and 0 bases respectively, with 13 bases between them. CDR3 sequence: CASSWRGESTDTQYF. The CDR3 coding sequence is TGTGCCAGCAGTTGGAGAGGAGAAAGCACAGATACGCAGTATTTT.

J is TRBJ1-5 and V is TRBV24-1; the D is unclear. The germline V and J ends were trimmed by 3 bases and 2 bases, with 7 bases remaining between them. There are 14 residues in the CDR3. Germline CDR1 KGHDR, CDR2 SFDVKD. In nucleotides, the CDR3 is TGTGCCACCAGTGATGACACCGGCAATCAGCCCCAGCATTTT. Its protein product is CATSDDTGNQPQHF.

With respect to this clone: Other DNA sequences from this sample encode an identical CDR3 as well. This chain links TRBV4-3 with TRBJ2-7; D is perhaps TRBD2 (6 bases). Trimming cost V 0 bases and J 0 bases, with 9 bases left between them. The germline V gene has CDR1 LGHNA and CDR2 YSLEER. This CDR3 spans 15 amino acids. The CDR3 DNA is TGCGCCAGCAGCCAAGAAGGAGGGAGCTCCTACGAGCAGTACTTC. This encodes CASSQEGGSSYEQYF.

This clone occurred once. V gene TRBV19 combines with J gene TRBJ1-4; 7 bases are a match to TRBD1. Trimming cost V 7 bases and J 5 bases; bases outside gene matches: 4. The CDR3 totals 13 residues. The germline gives CDR1 LNHDA, CDR2 SQIVND (reference sequence). CDR3: CASKNRGNEKLFF. In DNA form, the CDR3 reads TGTGCCAGTAAGAACAGGGGAAATGAAAAACTGTTTTTT.

This sequence joins TRBV28 and TRBJ1-2; a possible D gene is TRBD1 (5 bases). The CDR3 runs 12 residues. V lost 11 bases and J 3 bases, leaving 13 bases between the germline ends. Germline V gene lookup returns CDR1 MDHEN and CDR2 SYDVKM. CDR3 amino acids: CAAEDNHYGYTF. Here the CDR3 DNA reads TGTGCCGCTGAGGACAATCACTATGGCTACACCTTC.

This clone was observed a single time. The chain recombines TRBV18 with TRBJ2-6; TRBD1 might be the D (6 bases). The ends were cut back, 4 bases at V and 2 bases at J, with 15 bases in the middle. CDR3 length: 17 residues. Looked up from germline, CDR1 is KGHSH and CDR2 is LQKENI. The CDR3 coding sequence is TGTGCCAGCTCACTCCAGGGTACAGGGACTGGGGCCAACGTCCTGACTTTC. It specifies CASSLQGTGTGANVLTF.

The rearrangement joins TRBV1 to TRBJ2-3; the DNA was not compared with TRBD2, the D call given in the table. TRBV1 is a listed pseudogene. This CDR3 spans 20 amino acids. In nucleotides, the CDR3 is TGCACCAGCAGCCAAGATTCCGGCCCCCTAGCGGGAGGTCGCACAGATACGCAGTATTTT. Encoded protein: CTSSQDSGPLAGGRTDTQYF.

The gene calls are TRBV10-3 and TRBJ2-4; TRBD2 might be the D (5 bases). The CDR3 totals 15 residues. Trimming took 0 bases from V and 8 from J, leaving 14 bases between them. Per germline, CDR1 ENHRY and CDR2 SYGVKD. In DNA, the CDR3 is TGTGCCATCAGTGAGTCCAAGTTTGCGGGCGACATTCAGTACTTC. Amino acid sequence: CAISESKFAGDIQYF.

The chain uses TRBV3-1 (or the pseudogene TRBV3-2) and TRBJ2-7, with 7 bases that match TRBD2. Germline lookup yields CDR1 LGHDT and CDR2 YNNKEL (reference sequence). The CDR3 runs 16 residues. Trimming removed 3 bases from V and 2 bases from J; junction bases left unmatched: 10. CDR3 nucleotide sequence: TGTGCCAGCAGCCATTTTGCCGGGAGGAATCCCTACGAGCAGTACTTC. Translating gives CASSHFAGRNPYEQYF.

This rearrangement joins TRBV28 to TRBJ1-1; D unclear. The CDR3 has 12 residues. CDR1 is MDHEN, CDR2 SYDVKM, per germline. With 8 bases removed from V and 4 bases from J, the gap between germline ends came to 11 bases. Here the CDR3 reads CASQDEGTEAFF. The CDR3 coding sequence is TGTGCCAGCCAAGACGAGGGCACTGAAGCTTTCTTT.

This chain joins TRBV28 and TRBJ2-7; D possibly corresponds to TRBD1 (5 bases). This CDR3 has 12 amino acids. CDR1 is MDHEN and CDR2 is SYDVKM in the germline V gene. V was cut by 2 bases and J by 7 bases, with 9 bases left in between. The CDR3 sequence: CASSLLGREQYF. The CDR3 bases are TGTGCCAGCAGTTTACTGGGGCGGGAGCAGTACTTC.

The rearrangement links TRBV13 to TRBJ2-7; TRBD2 aligns across 7 bases. Trimming at V came to 5 bases and at J to 2 bases, leaving 6 bases not matched to a gene. CDR1 is PRHDT, CDR2 FYEKMQ, per germline (reference sequence). This CDR3 spans 14 amino acids. The DNA of the CDR3 is TGTGCCAGCAGCGGCGGGGGATTCCCCTACGAGCAGTACTTC. It is translated as CASSGGGFPYEQYF.

This clone is a singleton in its sample. The V call is TRBV7-2, the J call TRBJ2-7; TRBD1 might be the D (6 bases). The V gene lost 1 base and the J gene lost 3 bases, with 7 bases spanning the gap. The germline CDR1 and CDR2 sequences are SGHTA and FQGNSA. The CDR3 runs 13 residues. The CDR3: CASSLEQGYEQYF. The CDR3 DNA reads as TGTGCCAGCAGCTTAGAACAGGGCTACGAGCAGTACTTC.

This clone appeared a few times. This rearrangement joins TRBV28 to TRBJ2-7; D not certain. The germline gives CDR1 MDHEN, CDR2 SYDVKM. The CDR3 runs 16 residues. V was trimmed by 5 bases and J by 2 bases, leaving 19 bases between them. In DNA form, the CDR3 reads TGTGCCAGCAGTGAATTTTCGCTCAGTTTGGCCTACGAGCAGTACTTC. It codes for CASSEFSLSLAYEQYF.

The CDR3 sequence is CASSDGTEAFF. As DNA, the CDR3 is TGTGCCAGCAGCGACGGTACTGAAGCTTTCTTT. The chain recombines TRBV9 with TRBJ1-1, with D unclear. The CDR3 has 11 amino acids. Looked up from germline, CDR1 is SGDLS and CDR2 is YYNGEE. The ends were cut back, 3 bases at V and 5 bases at J, with 5 bases in the middle.

V usage is TRBV7-9 and J usage is TRBJ1-2; D uncertain. Trimming pared 1 base from V and 4 bases from J, leaving 4 bases between. Germline CDR1 reads SEHNR; CDR2 reads FQNEAQ (reference sequence). The CDR3 length is 12 residues. CDR3 loop: CASSLGPYGYTF. The CDR3 coding sequence is TGTGCCAGCAGCTTAGGGCCCTATGGCTACACCTTC.

The CDR3 DNA reads as TGTGCCAGCAGTTTTGGGACAGGCTACGAGCAGTACTTC. Protein: CASSFGTGYEQYF. The V and J genes are TRBV27 and TRBJ2-7; 8 bases line up with TRBD1. The junction had 1 base not matched to a gene; V was cut back by 3 bases and J by 3 bases. The CDR3 runs 13 residues. CDR1 is MNHEY, CDR2 SMNVEV, per germline (reference sequence).